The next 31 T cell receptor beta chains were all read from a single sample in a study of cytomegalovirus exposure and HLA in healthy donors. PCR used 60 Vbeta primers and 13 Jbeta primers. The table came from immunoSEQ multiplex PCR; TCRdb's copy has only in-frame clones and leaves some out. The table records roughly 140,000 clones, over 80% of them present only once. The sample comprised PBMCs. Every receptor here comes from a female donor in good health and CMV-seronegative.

CDR3 residues: CASATGNLYEQYF. CDR3 sequence (DNA): TGTGCCAGCGCCACCGGGAACCTCTACGAGCAGTACTTC. The J gene is TRBJ2-7, the V gene TRBV6-5; D might be TRBD2 (5 bases). Germline V gene lookup returns CDR1 MNHEY and CDR2 SVGAGI. CDR3 length: 13 amino acids. Trimming removed 8 bases at V and 3 bases at J, with 14 bases between.

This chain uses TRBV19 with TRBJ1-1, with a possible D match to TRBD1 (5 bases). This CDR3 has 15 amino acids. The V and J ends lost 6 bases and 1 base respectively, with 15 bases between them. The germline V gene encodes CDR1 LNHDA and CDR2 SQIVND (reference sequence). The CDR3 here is CASSWGGKRNTEAFF. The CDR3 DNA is TGTGCCAGTAGCTGGGGGGGGAAACGGAACACTGAAGCTTTCTTT.

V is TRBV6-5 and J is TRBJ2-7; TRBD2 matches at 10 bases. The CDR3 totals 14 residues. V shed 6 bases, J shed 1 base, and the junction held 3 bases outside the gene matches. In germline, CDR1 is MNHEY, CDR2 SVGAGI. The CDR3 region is CASRTSGKSYEQYF. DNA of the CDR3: TGTGCCAGCAGAACTAGCGGGAAGTCCTACGAGCAGTACTTC.

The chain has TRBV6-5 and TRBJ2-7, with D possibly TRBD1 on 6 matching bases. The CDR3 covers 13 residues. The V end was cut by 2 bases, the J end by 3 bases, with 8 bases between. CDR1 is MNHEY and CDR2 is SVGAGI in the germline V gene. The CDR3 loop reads CASSYGTIYEQYF. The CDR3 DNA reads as TGTGCCAGCAGTTACGGGACAATCTACGAGCAGTACTTC.

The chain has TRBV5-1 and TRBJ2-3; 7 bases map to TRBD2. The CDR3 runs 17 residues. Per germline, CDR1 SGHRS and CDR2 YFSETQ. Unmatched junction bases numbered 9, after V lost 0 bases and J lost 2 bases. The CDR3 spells CASSLGLADFFTDTQYF. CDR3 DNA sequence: TGCGCCAGCAGCTTGGGGCTAGCGGACTTCTTCACAGATACGCAGTATTTT.

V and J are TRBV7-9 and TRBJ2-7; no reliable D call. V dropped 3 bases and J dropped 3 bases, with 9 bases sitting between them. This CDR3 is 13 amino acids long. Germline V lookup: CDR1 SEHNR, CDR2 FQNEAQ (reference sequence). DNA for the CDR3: TGTGCCAGCAGCTTCCCCAACTACTACGAGCAGTACTTC. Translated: CASSFPNYYEQYF. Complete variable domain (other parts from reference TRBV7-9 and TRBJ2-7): DTGVSQNPRHKITKRGQNVTFRCDPISEHNRLYWYRQTLGQGPEFLTYFQNEAQLEKSRLLSDRFSAERPKGSFSTLEIQRTEQGDSAMYLCASSFPNYYEQYFGPGTRLTVT.

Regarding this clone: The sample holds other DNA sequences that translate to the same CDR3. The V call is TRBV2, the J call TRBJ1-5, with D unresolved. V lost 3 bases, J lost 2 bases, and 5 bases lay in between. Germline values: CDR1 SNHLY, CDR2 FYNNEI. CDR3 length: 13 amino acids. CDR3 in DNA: TGTGCCAGCAGTGATCAGGGCAATCAGCCCCAGCATTTT. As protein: CASSDQGNQPQHF.

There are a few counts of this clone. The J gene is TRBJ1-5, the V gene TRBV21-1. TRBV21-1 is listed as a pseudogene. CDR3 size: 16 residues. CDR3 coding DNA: TGTGCCAGCAGCAAAGCGCTTTTAAAGACTTATCAGCCCCAGCATTTT. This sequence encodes CASSKALLKTYQPQHF.

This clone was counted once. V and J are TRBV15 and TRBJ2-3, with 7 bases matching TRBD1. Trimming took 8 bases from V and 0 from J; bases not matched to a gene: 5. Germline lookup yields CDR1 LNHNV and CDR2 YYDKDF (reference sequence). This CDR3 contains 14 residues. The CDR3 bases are TGTGCCACCGTATCGGGACAGAGCACAGATACGCAGTATTTT. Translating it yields CATVSGQSTDTQYF.

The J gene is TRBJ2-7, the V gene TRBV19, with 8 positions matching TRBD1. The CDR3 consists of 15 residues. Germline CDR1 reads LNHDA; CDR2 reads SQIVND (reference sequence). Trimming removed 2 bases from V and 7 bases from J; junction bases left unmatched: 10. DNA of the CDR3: TGTGCCAGTAGTATAATAATCCAGGGGGCGCAGGAGCAGTACTTC. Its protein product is CASSIIIQGAQEQYF.

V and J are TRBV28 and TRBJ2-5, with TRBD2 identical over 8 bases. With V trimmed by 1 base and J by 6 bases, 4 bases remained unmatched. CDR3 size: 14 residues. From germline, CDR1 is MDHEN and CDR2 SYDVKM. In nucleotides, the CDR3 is TGTGCCAGCAGTTTATACCGACTAGCGCAGACCCAGTACTTC. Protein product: CASSLYRLAQTQYF.

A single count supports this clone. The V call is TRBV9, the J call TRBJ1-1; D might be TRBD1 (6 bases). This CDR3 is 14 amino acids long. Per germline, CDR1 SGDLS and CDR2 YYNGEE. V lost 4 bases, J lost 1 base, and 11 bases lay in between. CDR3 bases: TGTGCCAGCAGCCCCGGGACACAGAACACTGAAGCTTTCTTT. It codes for CASSPGTQNTEAFF.

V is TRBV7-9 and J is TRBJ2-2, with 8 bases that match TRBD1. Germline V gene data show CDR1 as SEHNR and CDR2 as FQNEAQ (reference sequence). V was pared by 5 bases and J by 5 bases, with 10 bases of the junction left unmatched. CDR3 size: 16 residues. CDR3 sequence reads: CASSLRDRSPTGELFF. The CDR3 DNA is TGTGCCAGCAGCCTCCGGGACAGGTCCCCTACCGGGGAGCTGTTTTTT.

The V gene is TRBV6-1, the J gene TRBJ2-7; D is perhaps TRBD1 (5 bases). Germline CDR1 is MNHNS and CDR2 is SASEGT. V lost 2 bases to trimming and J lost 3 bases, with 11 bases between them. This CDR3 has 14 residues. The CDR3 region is CASSELQADYEQYF. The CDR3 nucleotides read TGTGCCAGCAGTGAACTACAGGCGGACTACGAGCAGTACTTC.

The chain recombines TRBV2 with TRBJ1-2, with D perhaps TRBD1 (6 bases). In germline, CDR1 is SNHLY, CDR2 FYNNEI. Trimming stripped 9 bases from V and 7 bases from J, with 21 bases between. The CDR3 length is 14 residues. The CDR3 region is CASERGGGSGGYTF. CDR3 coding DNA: TGTGCCAGTGAAAGAGGGGGGGGGTCGGGTGGCTACACCTTC.

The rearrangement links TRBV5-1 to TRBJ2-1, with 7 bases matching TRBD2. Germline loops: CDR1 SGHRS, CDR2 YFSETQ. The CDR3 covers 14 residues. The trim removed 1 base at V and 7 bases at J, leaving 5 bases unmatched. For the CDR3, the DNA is TGCGCCAGCAGCTTGTCGGGAGGTGGTAATGAGCAGTTCTTC. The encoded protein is CASSLSGGGNEQFF.

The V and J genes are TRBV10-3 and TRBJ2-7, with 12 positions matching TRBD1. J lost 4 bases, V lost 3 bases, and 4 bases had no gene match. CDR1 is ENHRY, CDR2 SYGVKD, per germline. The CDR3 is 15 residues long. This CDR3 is CAISDPGQGAYEQYF. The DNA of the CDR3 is TGTGCCATCAGTGACCCGGGACAGGGGGCATACGAGCAGTACTTC.

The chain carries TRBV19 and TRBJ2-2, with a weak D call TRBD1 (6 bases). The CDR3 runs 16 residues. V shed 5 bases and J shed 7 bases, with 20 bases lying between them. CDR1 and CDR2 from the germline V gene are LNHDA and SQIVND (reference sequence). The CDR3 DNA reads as TGTGCCAGTAGTCCCGAGACAGGCCCCTTGGGCGGGGAGCTGTTTTTT. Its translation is CASSPETGPLGGELFF.

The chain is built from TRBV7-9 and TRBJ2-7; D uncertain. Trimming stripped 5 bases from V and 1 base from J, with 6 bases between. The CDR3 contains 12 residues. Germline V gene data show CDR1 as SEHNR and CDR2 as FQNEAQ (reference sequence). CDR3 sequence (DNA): TGTGCCAGCAGCGACAAGTCCTACGAGCAGTACTTC. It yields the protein CASSDKSYEQYF.

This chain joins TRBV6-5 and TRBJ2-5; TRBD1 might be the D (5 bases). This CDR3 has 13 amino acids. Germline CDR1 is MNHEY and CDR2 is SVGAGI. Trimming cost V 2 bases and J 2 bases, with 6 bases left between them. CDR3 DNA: TGTGCCAGCAGTTACAACAGGCAAGAGACCCAGTACTTC. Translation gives CASSYNRQETQYF.

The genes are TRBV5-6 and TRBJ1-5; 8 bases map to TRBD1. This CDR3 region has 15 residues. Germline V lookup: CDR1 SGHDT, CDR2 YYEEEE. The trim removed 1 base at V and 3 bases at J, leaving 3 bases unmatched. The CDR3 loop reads CASSLNRGFNQPQHF. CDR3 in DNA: TGTGCCAGCAGCTTGAACAGGGGGTTCAATCAGCCCCAGCATTTT.

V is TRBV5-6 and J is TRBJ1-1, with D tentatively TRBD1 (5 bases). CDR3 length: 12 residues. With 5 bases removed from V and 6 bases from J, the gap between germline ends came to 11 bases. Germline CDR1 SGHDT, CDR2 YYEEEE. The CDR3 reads CASRLQGSEAFF. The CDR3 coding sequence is TGTGCCAGCAGGCTTCAGGGTTCTGAAGCTTTCTTT.

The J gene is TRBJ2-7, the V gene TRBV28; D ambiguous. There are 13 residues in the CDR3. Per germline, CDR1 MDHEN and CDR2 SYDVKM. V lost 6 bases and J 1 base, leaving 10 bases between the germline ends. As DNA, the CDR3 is TGTGCCAGCAGCCAGATTTTGTCCTACGAGCAGTACTTC. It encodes CASSQILSYEQYF.

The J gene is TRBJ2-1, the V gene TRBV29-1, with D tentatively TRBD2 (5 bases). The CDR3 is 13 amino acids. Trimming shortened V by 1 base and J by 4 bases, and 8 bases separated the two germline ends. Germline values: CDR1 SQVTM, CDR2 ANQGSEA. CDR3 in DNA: TGCAGCGTTGAAGTTGCGGGTTACAATGAGCAGTTCTTC. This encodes CSVEVAGYNEQFF.

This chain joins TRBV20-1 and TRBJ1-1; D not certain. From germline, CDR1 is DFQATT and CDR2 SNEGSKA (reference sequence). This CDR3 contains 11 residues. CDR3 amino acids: CRETDNTEAFF. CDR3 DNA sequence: TGCAGGGAGACGGATAACACTGAAGCTTTCTTT.

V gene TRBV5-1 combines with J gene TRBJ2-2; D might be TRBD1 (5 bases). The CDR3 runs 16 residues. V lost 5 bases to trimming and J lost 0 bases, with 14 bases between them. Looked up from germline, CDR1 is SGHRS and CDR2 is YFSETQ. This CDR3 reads CASRWGSRSNTGELFF. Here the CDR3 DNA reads TGCGCCAGCAGATGGGGCAGTCGATCGAACACCGGGGAGCTGTTTTTT. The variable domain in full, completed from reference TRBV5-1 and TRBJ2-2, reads KAGVTQTPRYLIKTRGQQVTLSCSPISGHRSVSWYQQTPGQGLQFLFEYFSETQRNKGNFPGRFSGRQFSNSRSEMNVSTLELGDSALYLCASRWGSRSNTGELFFGEGSRLTVL.

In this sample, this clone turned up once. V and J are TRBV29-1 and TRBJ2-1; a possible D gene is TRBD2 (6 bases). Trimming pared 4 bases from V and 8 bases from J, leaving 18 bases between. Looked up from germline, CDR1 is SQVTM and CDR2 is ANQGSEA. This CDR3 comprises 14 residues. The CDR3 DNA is TGCAGCGTTGTGGACTACCGACTCAAGGATGAGCAGTTCTTC. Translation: CSVVDYRLKDEQFF.

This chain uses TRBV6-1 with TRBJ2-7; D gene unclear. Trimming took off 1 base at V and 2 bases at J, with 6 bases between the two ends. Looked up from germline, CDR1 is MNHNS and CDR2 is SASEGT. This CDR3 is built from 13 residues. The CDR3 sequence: CASSEVIAYEQYF. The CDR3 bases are TGTGCCAGCAGTGAAGTAATAGCCTACGAGCAGTACTTC.

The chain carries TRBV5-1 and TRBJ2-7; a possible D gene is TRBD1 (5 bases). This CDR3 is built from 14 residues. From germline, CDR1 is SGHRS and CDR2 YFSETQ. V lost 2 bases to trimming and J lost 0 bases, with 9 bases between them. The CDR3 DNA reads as TGCGCCAGCAGCTTATCAGGGATCTCCTACGAGCAGTACTTC. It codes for CASSLSGISYEQYF.

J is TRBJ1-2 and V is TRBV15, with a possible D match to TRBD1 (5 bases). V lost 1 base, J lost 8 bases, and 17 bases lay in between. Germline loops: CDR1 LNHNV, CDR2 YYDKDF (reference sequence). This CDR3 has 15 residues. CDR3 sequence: CATSRGRDRGSGYTF. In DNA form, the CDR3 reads TGTGCCACCAGCAGAGGGCGGGACCGCGGGTCGGGCTACACCTTC.

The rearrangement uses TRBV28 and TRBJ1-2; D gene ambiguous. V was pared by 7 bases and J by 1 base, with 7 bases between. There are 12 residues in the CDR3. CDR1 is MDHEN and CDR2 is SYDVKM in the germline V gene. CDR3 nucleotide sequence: TGTGCCAGCACCACAGTTAACTATGGCTACACCTTC. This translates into CASTTVNYGYTF.